The following is a TCR beta chain sequence with its context. Its antigen is not known. Clones were read by immunoSEQ multiplex PCR, and TCRdb kept only the in-frame ones, dropping some. The sample contains roughly 30,000 clones, about 90% of which appear only once. Looked up from germline, CDR1 is MNHNY and CDR2 is SVGAGI (reference sequence). This CDR3 is 15 amino acids long. V was trimmed by 5 bases and J by 6 bases, leaving 19 bases between them. The data are from a study of STAT5B mutations in CD4+ large granular lymphocyte leukemia. Across the whole study: Among healthy donors, a particular HLA allele went with more CDR3 'QG' motifs. General study points: CD4-sorted patient repertoires seemed more clonal than healthy CD4+ repertoires. Approximately 25% of private leukemic clonotypes occurred rarely in other patients' non-leukemic repertoires. Compared with healthy controls (2/35), patient top clones favored TRBV06 (8/27).

The TCR was taken from a human donor in good health. The J gene is TRBJ1-1, the V gene TRBV6-6, with a weak D call TRBD1 (6 bases). Sequencing was performed on CD4+ T cells from blood buffy coats. The CDR3, as DNA: TGTGCCAGCAGTCCCGTCCCCGACAGGTTATCTGAAGCTTTCTTT. This codes for CASSPVPDRLSEAFF.